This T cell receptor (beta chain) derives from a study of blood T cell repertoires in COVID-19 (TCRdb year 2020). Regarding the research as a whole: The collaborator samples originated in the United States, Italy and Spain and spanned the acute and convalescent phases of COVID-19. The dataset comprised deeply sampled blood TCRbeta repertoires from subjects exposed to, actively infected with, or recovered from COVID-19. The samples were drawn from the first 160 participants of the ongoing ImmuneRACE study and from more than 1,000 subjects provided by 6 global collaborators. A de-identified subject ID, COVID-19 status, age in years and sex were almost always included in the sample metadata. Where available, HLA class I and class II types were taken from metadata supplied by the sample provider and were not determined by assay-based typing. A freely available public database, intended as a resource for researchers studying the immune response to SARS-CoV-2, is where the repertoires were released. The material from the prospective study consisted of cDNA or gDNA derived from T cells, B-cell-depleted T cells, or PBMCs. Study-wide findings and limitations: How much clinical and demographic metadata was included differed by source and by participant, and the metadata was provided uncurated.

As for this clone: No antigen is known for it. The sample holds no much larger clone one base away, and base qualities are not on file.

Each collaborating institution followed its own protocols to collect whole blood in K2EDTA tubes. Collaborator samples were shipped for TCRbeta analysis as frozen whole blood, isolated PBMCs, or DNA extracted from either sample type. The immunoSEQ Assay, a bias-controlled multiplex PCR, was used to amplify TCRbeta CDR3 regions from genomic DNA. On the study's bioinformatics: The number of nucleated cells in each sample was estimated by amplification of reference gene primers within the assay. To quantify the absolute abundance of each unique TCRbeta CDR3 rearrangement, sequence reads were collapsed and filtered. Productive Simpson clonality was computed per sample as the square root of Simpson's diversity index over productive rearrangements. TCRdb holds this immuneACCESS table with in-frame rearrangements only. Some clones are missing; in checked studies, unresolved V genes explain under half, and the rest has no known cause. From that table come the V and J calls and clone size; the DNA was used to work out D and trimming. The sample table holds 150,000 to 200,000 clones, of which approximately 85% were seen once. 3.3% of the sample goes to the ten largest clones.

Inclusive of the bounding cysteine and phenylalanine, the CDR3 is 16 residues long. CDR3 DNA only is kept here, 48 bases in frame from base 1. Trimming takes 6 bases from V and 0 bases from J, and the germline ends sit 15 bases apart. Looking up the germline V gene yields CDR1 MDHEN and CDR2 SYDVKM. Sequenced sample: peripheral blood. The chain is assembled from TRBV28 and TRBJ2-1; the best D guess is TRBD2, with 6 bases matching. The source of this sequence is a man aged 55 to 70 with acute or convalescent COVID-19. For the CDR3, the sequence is CASRQPGLSSYNEQFF. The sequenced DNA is TGTGCCAGCAGGCAACCGGGACTCAGCTCCTACAATGAGCAGTTCTTC.